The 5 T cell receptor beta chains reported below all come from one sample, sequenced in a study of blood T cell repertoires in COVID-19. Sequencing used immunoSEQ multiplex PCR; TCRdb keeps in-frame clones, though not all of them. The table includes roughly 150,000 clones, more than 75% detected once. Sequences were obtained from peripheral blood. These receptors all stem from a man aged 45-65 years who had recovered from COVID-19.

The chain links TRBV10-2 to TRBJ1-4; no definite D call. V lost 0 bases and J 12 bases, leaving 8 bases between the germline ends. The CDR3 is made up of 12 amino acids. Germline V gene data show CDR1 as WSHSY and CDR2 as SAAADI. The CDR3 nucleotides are TGCGCCAGCAGTGAGTCGAAGAGTCAACTGTTTTTT. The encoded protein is CASSESKSQLFF.

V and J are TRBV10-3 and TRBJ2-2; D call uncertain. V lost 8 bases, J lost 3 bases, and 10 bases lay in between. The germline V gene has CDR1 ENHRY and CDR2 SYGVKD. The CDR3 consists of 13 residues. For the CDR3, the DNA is TGTGCCATCCTTCGCGTAGACACCGGGGAGCTGTTTTTT. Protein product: CAILRVDTGELFF.

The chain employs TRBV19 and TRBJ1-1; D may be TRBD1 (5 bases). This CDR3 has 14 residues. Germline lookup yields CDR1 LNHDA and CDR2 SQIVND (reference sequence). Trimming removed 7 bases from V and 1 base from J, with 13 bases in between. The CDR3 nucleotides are TGTGCCAGTACCCGGAGACAGAAGAACACTGAAGCTTTCTTT. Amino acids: CASTRRQKNTEAFF. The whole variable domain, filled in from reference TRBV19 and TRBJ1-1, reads DGGITQSPKYLFRKEGQNVTLSCEQNLNHDAMYWYRQDPGQGLRLIYYSQIVNDFQKGDIAEGYSVSREKKESFPLTVTSAQKNPTAFYLCASTRRQKNTEAFFGQGTRLTVV.

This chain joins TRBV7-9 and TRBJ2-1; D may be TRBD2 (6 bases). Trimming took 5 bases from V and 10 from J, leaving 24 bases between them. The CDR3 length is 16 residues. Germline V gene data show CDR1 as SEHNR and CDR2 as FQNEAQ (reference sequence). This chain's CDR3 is CASSTPPGSSKGEQFF. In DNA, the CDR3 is TGTGCCAGCAGCACTCCCCCCGGGAGCTCAAAAGGGGAGCAGTTCTTC.

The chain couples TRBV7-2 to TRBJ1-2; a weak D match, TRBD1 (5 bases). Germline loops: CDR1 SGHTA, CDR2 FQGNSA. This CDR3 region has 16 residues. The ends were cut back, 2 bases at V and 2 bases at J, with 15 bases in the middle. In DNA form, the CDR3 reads TGTGCCAGCAGCTTAAGGATGGTTGGGGGGAACTATGGCTACACCTTC. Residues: CASSLRMVGGNYGYTF. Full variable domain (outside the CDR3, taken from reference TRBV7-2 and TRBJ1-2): GAGVSQSPSNKVTEKGKDVELRCDPISGHTALYWYRQSLGQGLEFLIYFQGNSAPDKSGLPSDRFSAERTGGSVSTLTIQRTQQEDSAVYLCASSLRMVGGNYGYTFGSGTRLTVV.